The next 14 T cell receptor beta chains were all read from a single sample in a study of type 1 regulatory T cells. TCRdb processed the reads anew with MiXCR; each CDR3 protein has one entry. In the table there are about 68,000 distinct CDR3 sequences, 63% of which are singletons. For these TCRs, the target antigens are not known. Material for sequencing was cultured T cells, either the whole culture or a sorted T cell fraction (not recorded which). The subset denotes: Tr1-enriched cell product generated in vitro against host alloantigens. All receptors come from a human donor in good health.

The chain uses TRBV5-1 and TRBJ2-7; D may match TRBD1 or TRBD2 (5 bases each). Germline CDR1 reads SGHRS; CDR2 reads YFSETQ. The ends were cut back, 2 bases at V and 8 bases at J, with 23 bases in the middle. This CDR3 has 16 amino acids. The CDR3 reads CASSLIPGTSNNKQYF. DNA for the CDR3: TGCGCCAGCAGCTTAATCCCAGGGACGTCAAATAACAAGCAGTACTTC.

This clonotype was seen a handful of times. The V gene is TRBV20-1, the J gene TRBJ2-1, with 13 bases identical to TRBD2. V lost 3 bases and J lost 9; bases outside the gene matches: 5. This CDR3 has 14 residues. Germline V gene data show CDR1 as DFQATT and CDR2 as SNEGSKA (reference sequence). The DNA of the CDR3 is TGCAGTGCTAGTGGACTAGCGGGAGACGGTGAGCAGTTCTTC. Protein product: CSASGLAGDGEQFF.

By share, this clonotype counts as medium-sized. V and J are TRBV11-1 and TRBJ2-7, with 8 bases aligning to TRBD1. The V and J ends lost 2 bases and 7 bases, in that order; junction bases with no gene match: 7. This CDR3 is 14 amino acids long. Germline V CDR1 and CDR2: SGHAT, FQDESV (reference sequence). The CDR3 DNA follows: TGTGCCAGCAGCTTACCAGGGGGCTTGGAGGAGCAGTACTTC. As protein: CASSLPGGLEEQYF.

A single count supports this clonotype. This chain connects TRBV19 to TRBJ2-7, with D perhaps given as TRBD1 or TRBD2 (5 bases each). Germline V gene sequence: CDR1 LNHDA, CDR2 SQIVND (reference sequence). V lost 2 bases and J 0 bases, leaving 17 bases between the germline ends. The CDR3 totals 17 residues. Written as DNA, the CDR3 is TGTGCCAGTAGTATAAGTGGGACCACCCTGAGCTCCTACGAGCAGTACTTC. Residues: CASSISGTTLSSYEQYF. Looking up the rest from reference TRBV19 and TRBJ2-7 gives the full variable domain: DGGITQSPKYLFRKEGQNVTLSCEQNLNHDAMYWYRQDPGQGLRLIYYSQIVNDFQKGDIAEGYSVSREKKESFPLTVTSAQKNPTAFYLCASSISGTTLSSYEQYFGPGTRLTVT.

Concerning this clonotype itself: Germline is not matched at one junction end, which may reflect a read error. The chain is built from TRBV6-2 or TRBV6-3 and TRBJ1-1; D gene uncertain. Germline-derived CDR1 and CDR2 are MNHEY and SVGEGT. The CDR3 sequence is 13 residues long. CDR3 loop: CASSYSTNTETFF. CDR3 DNA: TGTGCCAGCAGTTACTCCACGAACACTGAAACTTTCTTT.

The chain links TRBV7-3 to TRBJ2-3; D gene uncertain. This CDR3 comprises 14 residues. The germline V and J ends were trimmed by 5 bases and 2 bases, with 11 bases remaining between them. CDR1 SGHTA and CDR2 FQGTGA come from the germline V gene. The CDR3, as DNA: TGTGCCAGCAGCGCTCAGATCAACACAGATACGCAGTATTTT. The encoded protein is CASSAQINTDTQYF.

In its sample, this clonotype was seen a few times. V and J are TRBV20-1 and TRBJ2-7, with 13 bases matching TRBD2. The germline V gene encodes CDR1 DFQATT and CDR2 SNEGSKA (reference sequence). The CDR3 has 14 residues. J lost 3 bases, V lost 7 bases, and 6 bases had no gene match. As DNA, the CDR3 is TGCAGTGTCAGACTAGCGGGAGGAAACTACGAGCAGTACTTC. As protein: CSVRLAGGNYEQYF.

A few counts support this clonotype. This sequence joins TRBV9 and TRBJ2-5; maybe TRBD2 (6 bases). This CDR3 is 14 amino acids long. V shed 7 bases and J shed 4 bases, with 17 bases lying between them. Germline V gene data show CDR1 as SGDLS and CDR2 as YYNGEE. CDR3: CASGGTPGVETQYF. CDR3 bases: TGTGCCAGCGGTGGGACTCCGGGAGTAGAGACCCAGTACTTC. The entire variable domain, with the rest obtained from reference TRBV9 and TRBJ2-5, is as follows: DSGVTQTPKHLITATGQRVTLRCSPRSGDLSVYWYQQSLDQGLQFLIQYYNGEERAKGNILERFSAQQFPDLHSELNLSSLELGDSALYFCASGGTPGVETQYFGPGTRLLVL.

This sequence joins TRBV11-2 and TRBJ2-4; D is uncertain. Looked up from germline, CDR1 is SGHAT and CDR2 is FQNNGV. Trimming stripped 4 bases from V and 4 bases from J, with 17 bases between. The CDR3 is 16 amino acids. CDR3 nucleotide sequence: TGTGCCAGCAGCTCGATAAGACGGATGGGTAAAAACATTCAGTACTTC. As protein: CASSSIRRMGKNIQYF.

In the case of this clonotype: A read error is likely, as this CDR3 ends without the conserved phenylalanine or tryptophan. V usage is TRBV4-1 and J usage is TRBJ2-5; no clear D gene. Germline loops: CDR1 MGHRA, CDR2 YSYEKL. V lost 0 bases, J lost 4 bases, and 9 bases lay in between. The CDR3 covers 14 residues. CDR3 sequence (DNA): TGCGCCAGCAGCCAAGACGCCGGGCGAGAGACCCAGTACCTC. This gives the protein CASSQDAGRETQYL.

J is TRBJ1-4 and V is TRBV7-9; D perhaps matches TRBD1 (6 bases). The V and J ends lost 0 bases and 4 bases respectively, with 18 bases between them. The V gene's germline CDR1 is SEHNR and CDR2 FQNEAQ (reference sequence). The CDR3 totals 18 residues. In DNA, the CDR3 is TGTGCCAGCAGCTTAGCGGTTTCGGGGGCCCATGGTAATGAAAAACTGTTTTTT. Translating gives CASSLAVSGAHGNEKLFF.

The chain employs TRBV5-1 and TRBJ2-5; D unclear. V was shortened by 0 bases and J by 2 bases, with 11 bases between the two germline ends. The germline V gene encodes CDR1 SGHRS and CDR2 YFSETQ. The CDR3 spans 15 residues. CDR3 bases: TGCGCCAGCAGCTTGGCTGCCTTGGGGCAAGAGACCCAGTACTTC. It codes for CASSLAALGQETQYF. The variable domain in full, with the rest retrieved from reference TRBV5-1 and TRBJ2-5, is KAGVTQTPRYLIKTRGQQVTLSCSPISGHRSVSWYQQTPGQGLQFLFEYFSETQRNKGNFPGRFSGRQFSNSRSEMNVSTLELGDSALYLCASSLAALGQETQYFGPGTRLLVL.

A few counts support this clonotype. The chain carries TRBV29-1 and TRBJ1-3; possibly TRBD1 for D (6 bases). Germline CDR1 and CDR2: SQVTM and ANQGSEA. V shed 4 bases and J shed 2 bases, with 9 bases lying between them. The CDR3 is 13 amino acids. CDR3 sequence (DNA): TGCAGCGTTGCACAGGGAGCTGGAAACACCATATATTTT. This translates into CSVAQGAGNTIYF.

The V gene is TRBV7-2, the J gene TRBJ2-1; the match to TRBD2 covers 12 bases. V was clipped by 10 bases and J by 6 bases; unmatched bases: 7. CDR3 length: 14 residues. Germline CDR1 reads SGHTA; CDR2 reads FQGNSA. CDR3 residues: CAILAGGPPNEQFF. CDR3 coding DNA: TGTGCCATACTAGCGGGAGGCCCACCCAATGAGCAGTTCTTC. The variable domain in full, completed from reference TRBV7-2 and TRBJ2-1, reads GAGVSQSPSNKVTEKGKDVELRCDPISGHTALYWYRQSLGQGLEFLIYFQGNSAPDKSGLPSDRFSAERTGGSVSTLTIQRTQQEDSAVYLCAILAGGPPNEQFFGPGTRLTVL.